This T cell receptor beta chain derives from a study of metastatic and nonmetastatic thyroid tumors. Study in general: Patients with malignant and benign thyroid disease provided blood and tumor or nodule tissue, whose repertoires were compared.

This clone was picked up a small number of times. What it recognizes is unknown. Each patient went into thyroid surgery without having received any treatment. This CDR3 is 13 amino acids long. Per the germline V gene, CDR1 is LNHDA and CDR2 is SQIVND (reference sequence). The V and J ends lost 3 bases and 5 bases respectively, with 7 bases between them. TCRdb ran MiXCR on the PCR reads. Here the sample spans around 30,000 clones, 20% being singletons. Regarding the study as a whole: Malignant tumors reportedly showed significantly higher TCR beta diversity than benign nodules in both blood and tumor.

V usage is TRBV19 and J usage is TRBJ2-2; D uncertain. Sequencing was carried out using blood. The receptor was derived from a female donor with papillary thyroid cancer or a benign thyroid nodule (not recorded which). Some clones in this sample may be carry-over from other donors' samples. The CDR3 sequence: CASSIVPTGELFF. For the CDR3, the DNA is TGTGCCAGTAGTATCGTCCCTACCGGGGAGCTGTTTTTT.